This entry lists 3 T cell receptor beta chains sequenced from one sample in a study of OX40 agonist ivuxolimab in advanced cancers. Here immunoSEQ multiplex PCR was the method, and the copy in TCRdb shows in-frame clones only, minus some. The table shows approximately 160,000 clones, with 85% to 95% occurring only once. The source was CD4+ or CD8+ T cells sorted from blood, collected in a trial of the OX40 agonist ivuxolimab. These receptors came from an adult with an advanced solid tumor such as melanoma, head and neck, liver or kidney cancer.

This rearrangement joins TRBV5-4 to TRBJ2-2; D could derive from TRBD1 or TRBD2 (6 bases each). The CDR3 runs to 17 residues. From germline, CDR1 is SGHNT and CDR2 YYREEE (reference sequence). V was shortened by 4 bases and J by 0 bases, with 16 bases between the two germline ends. CDR3 nucleotide sequence: TGTGCCAGCAGCCCGGGGGCTGGGCGAACGAACACCGGGGAGCTGTTTTTT. This translates into CASSPGAGRTNTGELFF.

The chain carries TRBV7-2 and TRBJ2-7; the match to TRBD2 covers 8 bases. V was clipped by 5 bases and J by 4 bases; unmatched bases: 4. The CDR3 is made up of 13 amino acids. From germline, CDR1 is SGHTA and CDR2 FQGNSA. In nucleotides, the CDR3 is TGTGCCAGCAGCCCTAGCGGGCGATACGAGCAGTACTTC. Protein: CASSPSGRYEQYF.

The chain joins TRBV4-1 to TRBJ2-4; 10 nucleotides match TRBD1. J was trimmed by 4 bases and V by 0 bases; bases with no gene match: 15. This CDR3 region has 20 residues. CDR1 is MGHRA and CDR2 is YSYEKL in the germline V gene. The CDR3 bases are TGCGCCAGCAGCCAAGAGAGGACGGCGGCAATGGGACAGGGGAAAAACATTCAGTACTTC. Translating gives CASSQERTAAMGQGKNIQYF.